This T cell receptor (beta chain) came from a study of OX40 agonist ivuxolimab in advanced cancers. General observations from the study: Part of the nonresponder group also had normalized T-cell clonal expansion that was low. Clones of CD4+ and CD8+ blood T cells grew by week 6 at doses of 0.1 to 3.0 mg/kg. Patients who responded partially at 0.1-3.0 mg/kg showed clonal expansion ranking among the lowest.

A note on this clone: What it binds is unknown.

Looked up from germline, CDR1 is SEHNR and CDR2 is FQNEAQ (reference sequence). The V end lost 2 bases, the J end lost 0 bases, and 5 bases lay between the germline ends. The CDR3 has 14 residues. Only in-frame clones appear in the TCRdb table, and some are missing; sequencing was by immunoSEQ multiplex PCR. This table holds about 95,000 clones, about 91% found once. This material consisted of CD4+ or CD8+ T cells sorted from blood, taken in a trial of the OX40 agonist ivuxolimab. The chain is built from TRBV7-9 and TRBJ1-3; unclear D gene. The receptor's source is an adult with an advanced solid tumor such as melanoma, head and neck, liver or kidney cancer. CDR3 loop: CASSLSTSGNTIYF. For the CDR3, the DNA is TGTGCCAGCAGCTTAAGCACCTCTGGAAACACCATATATTTT.